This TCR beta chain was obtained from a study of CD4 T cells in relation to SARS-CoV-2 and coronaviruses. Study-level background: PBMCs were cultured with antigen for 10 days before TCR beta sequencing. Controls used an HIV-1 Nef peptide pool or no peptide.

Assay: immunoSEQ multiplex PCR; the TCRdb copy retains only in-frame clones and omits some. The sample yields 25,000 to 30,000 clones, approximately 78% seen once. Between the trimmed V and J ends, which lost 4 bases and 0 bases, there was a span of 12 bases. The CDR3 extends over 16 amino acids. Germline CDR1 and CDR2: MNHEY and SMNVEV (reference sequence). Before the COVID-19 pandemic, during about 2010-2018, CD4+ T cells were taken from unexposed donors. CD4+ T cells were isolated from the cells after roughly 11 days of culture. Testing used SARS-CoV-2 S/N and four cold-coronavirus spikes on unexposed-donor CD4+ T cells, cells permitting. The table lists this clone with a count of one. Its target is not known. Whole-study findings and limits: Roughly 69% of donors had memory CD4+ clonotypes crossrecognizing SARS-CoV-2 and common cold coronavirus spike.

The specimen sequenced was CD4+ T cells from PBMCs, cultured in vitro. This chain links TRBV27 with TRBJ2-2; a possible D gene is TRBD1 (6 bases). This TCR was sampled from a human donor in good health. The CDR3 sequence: CASSSGQPANTGELFF. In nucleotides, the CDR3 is TGTGCCAGCAGTTCCGGACAGCCCGCGAACACCGGGGAGCTGTTTTTT.